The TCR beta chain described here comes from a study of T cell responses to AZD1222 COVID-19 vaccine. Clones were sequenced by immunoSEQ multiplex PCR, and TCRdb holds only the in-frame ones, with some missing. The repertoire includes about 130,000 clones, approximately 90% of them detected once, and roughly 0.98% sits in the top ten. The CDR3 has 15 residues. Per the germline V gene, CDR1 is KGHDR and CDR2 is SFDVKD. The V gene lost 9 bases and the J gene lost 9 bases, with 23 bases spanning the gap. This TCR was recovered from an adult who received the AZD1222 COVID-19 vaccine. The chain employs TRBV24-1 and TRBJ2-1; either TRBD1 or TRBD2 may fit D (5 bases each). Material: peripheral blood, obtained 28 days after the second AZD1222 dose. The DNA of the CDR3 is TGTGCCACCGTCCTGAGGGGTCCACCCCGACTTGAGCAGTTCTTC. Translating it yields CATVLRGPPRLEQFF.